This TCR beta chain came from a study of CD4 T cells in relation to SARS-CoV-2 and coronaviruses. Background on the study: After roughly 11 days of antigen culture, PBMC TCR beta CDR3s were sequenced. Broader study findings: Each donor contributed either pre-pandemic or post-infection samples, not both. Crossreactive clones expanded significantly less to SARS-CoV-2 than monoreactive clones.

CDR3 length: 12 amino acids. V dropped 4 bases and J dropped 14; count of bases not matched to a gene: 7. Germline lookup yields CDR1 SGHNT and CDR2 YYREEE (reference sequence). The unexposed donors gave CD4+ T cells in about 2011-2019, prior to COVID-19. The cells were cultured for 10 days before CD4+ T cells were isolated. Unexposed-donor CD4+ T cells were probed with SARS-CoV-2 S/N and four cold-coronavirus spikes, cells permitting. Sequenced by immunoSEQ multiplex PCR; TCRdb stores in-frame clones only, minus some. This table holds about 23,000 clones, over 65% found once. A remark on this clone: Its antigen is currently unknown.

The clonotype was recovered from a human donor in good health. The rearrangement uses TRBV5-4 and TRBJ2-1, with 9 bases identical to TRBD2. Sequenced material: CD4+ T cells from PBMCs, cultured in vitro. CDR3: CASSQDSGSKFF. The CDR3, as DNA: TGTGCCAGCAGCCAAGATAGCGGGAGTAAGTTCTTC.